This T cell receptor beta chain was obtained from a study of shared clonotypes between healthy human individuals. About the research overall: Per-donor plates numbered three CD4 naive, three CD4 memory, two CD8 naive and one CD8 memory. Study-wide findings and caveats: Clonotypes shared by all four sorted-subset donors had higher generation probabilities than non-shared clonotypes.

Splitting of each subset's genomic DNA was done evenly across several immunoSEQ plates. Method: immunoSEQ multiplex PCR; TCRdb's copy keeps in-frame clones and lacks some. The sample includes 1,500,000 or so clones, approximately 97% seen only once; the top ten take roughly 1.2%. With respect to this clone: Its antigen is as yet unknown.

From germline, CDR1 is SGHTA and CDR2 FQGNSA. The CDR3 is 16 residues long. Trimming took 5 bases from V and 6 from J; bases not matched to a gene: 11. The chain couples TRBV7-2 to TRBJ1-4, with 8 bases identical to TRBD1. Sequencing was carried out using naive CD4+ T cells sorted from blood. Subset here: CD45RA+ positively selected. The receptor comes from a young man in good health. The CDR3 protein is CASSPSQGARDEKLFF. CDR3 bases: TGTGCCAGCAGCCCAAGCCAGGGGGCGCGAGATGAAAAACTGTTTTTT. Full variable domain (remainder filled in from reference TRBV7-2 and TRBJ1-4): GAGVSQSPSNKVTEKGKDVELRCDPISGHTALYWYRQSLGQGLEFLIYFQGNSAPDKSGLPSDRFSAERTGGSVSTLTIQRTQQEDSAVYLCASSPSQGARDEKLFFGSGTQLSVL.